This TCR beta chain was identified during a study of T cells expressing NK-cell markers. One entry per CDR3 protein, without DNA, is what TCRdb gives after re-calling the 5' RACE reads. Its listing shows 550,000 or so distinct CDR3 sequences. The CDR3 contains 15 residues. Germline-derived CDR1 and CDR2 are SGHRS and YFSETQ. This sequence originates from a man aged 18 to 29 in good health. The sample taken for sequencing was blood T cells: a sorted CD56 or NKG2C T cell subset, CD4+ or CD8+ T cells, or bulk PBMC T cells (not recorded which). V gene TRBV5-1 combines with J gene TRBJ1-4; checking the TCRdb D call of TRBD1 is not possible without DNA. CDR3 in amino acids: CASSPDRGGYEKLFF.